These T cell receptor beta chains were read from a single sample in a study of blood T cell repertoires in COVID-19. The method was immunoSEQ multiplex PCR; TCRdb's version includes in-frame clones alone and lacks a portion of them. The sample gives around 260,000 clones, approximately 84% of which show up once; more than 15% is in the top ten. Material: peripheral blood. The receptor set was obtained from a person aged 70 to 85 with COVID-19, enrolled during active disease. Each CDR3 is given with its conserved first and last residue. The D gene is left open where the match is weak. Some rows have no size entry. The others give once, few or many, or a class for an expanded clone.

clone size: once; J gene: TRBJ2-1; CDR3 length: 16; V gene: TRBV25-1; D gene: .; CDR3 protein: CASSDTGGASYNEQFF; CDR3 DNA: TGTGCCAGCAGTGATACGGGCGGGGCCTCCTACAATGAGCAGTTCTTC
clone size: .; J gene: TRBJ2-7; CDR3 length: 13; V gene: TRBV18; D gene: .; CDR3 protein: CASSPDSSYEQYF; CDR3 DNA: TGTGCCAGCTCCCCGGACAGCTCCTACGAGCAGTACTTC
clone size: .; J gene: TRBJ1-1; CDR3 length: 14; V gene: TRBV6-1; D gene: .; CDR3 protein: CASSERAGWSEAFF; CDR3 DNA: TGTGCCAGCAGTGAAAGGGCAGGGTGGAGTGAAGCTTTCTTT
clone size: .; J gene: TRBJ1-1; CDR3 length: 13; V gene: TRBV28; D gene: .; CDR3 protein: CASSPTQVRLTFF; CDR3 DNA: TGTGCCAGCAGTCCGACCCAGGTCAGGTTAACTTTCTTT
clone size: .; J gene: TRBJ1-4; CDR3 length: 18; V gene: TRBV7-9; D gene: TRBD1; CDR3 protein: CASSLERLQGATNEKLFF; CDR3 DNA: TGTGCCAGCAGCTTAGAAAGGTTACAGGGGGCAACTAATGAAAAACTGTTTTTT
clone size: .; J gene: TRBJ2-7; CDR3 length: 18; V gene: TRBV3-1/TRBV3-2; D gene: .; CDR3 protein: CASSHPRGGSFFAYEQYF; CDR3 DNA: TGTGCCAGCAGCCACCCCCGAGGGGGAAGTTTCTTTGCGTACGAGCAGTACTTC
clone size: few; J gene: TRBJ1-1; CDR3 length: 15; V gene: TRBV2; D gene: .; CDR3 protein: CASVIPGHLNTEAFF; CDR3 DNA: TGTGCCAGCGTGATCCCGGGACACCTGAACACTGAAGCTTTCTTT
clone size: .; J gene: TRBJ2-7; CDR3 length: 14; V gene: TRBV18; D gene: TRBD1; CDR3 protein: CASSTRQGDYEQYF; CDR3 DNA: TGTGCCAGCTCAACCCGACAGGGGGACTACGAGCAGTACTTC
clone size: few; J gene: TRBJ2-2; CDR3 length: 14; V gene: TRBV10-2; D gene: TRBD1; CDR3 protein: CASSGDRNTGELFF; CDR3 DNA: TGCGCCAGCAGTGGGGACAGGAACACCGGGGAGCTGTTTTTT
clone size: .; J gene: TRBJ2-5; CDR3 length: 15; V gene: TRBV7-2; D gene: TRBD2; CDR3 protein: CASSSQGLASETQYF; CDR3 DNA: TGTGCCAGCAGCTCTCAGGGACTAGCGTCGGAGACCCAGTACTTC
clone size: .; J gene: TRBJ1-3; CDR3 length: 16; V gene: TRBV7-9; D gene: TRBD1; CDR3 protein: CASSPTGARTGNTIYF; CDR3 DNA: TGTGCCAGCAGCCCCACAGGGGCACGAACTGGAAACACCATATATTTT
clone size: .; J gene: TRBJ2-7; CDR3 length: 13; V gene: TRBV5-8; D gene: .; CDR3 protein: CASSSLASLEQYF; CDR3 DNA: TGTGCCAGCAGCTCCTTAGCGAGCCTTGAGCAGTACTTC
clone size: .; J gene: TRBJ2-3; CDR3 length: 16; V gene: TRBV5-1; D gene: TRBD2; CDR3 protein: CASSAGLAGRTDTQYF; CDR3 DNA: TGCGCCAGCAGCGCCGGACTAGCGGGGCGCACAGATACGCAGTATTTT
clone size: .; J gene: TRBJ2-2; CDR3 length: 16; V gene: TRBV5-6; D gene: TRBD2; CDR3 protein: CASSLLGTSGPGELFF; CDR3 DNA: TGTGCCAGCAGCTTGCTAGGGACTAGCGGCCCCGGGGAGCTGTTTTTT
clone size: .; J gene: TRBJ1-1; CDR3 length: 15; V gene: TRBV5-4; D gene: .; CDR3 protein: CASSVGGHMNTEAFF; CDR3 DNA: TGTGCCAGCAGCGTTGGGGGACACATGAACACTGAAGCTTTCTTT
clone size: .; J gene: TRBJ2-2; CDR3 length: 14; V gene: TRBV15; D gene: .; CDR3 protein: CATSKEQGFGELFF; CDR3 DNA: TGTGCCACCAGCAAAGAACAGGGATTCGGGGAGCTGTTTTTT
clone size: .; J gene: TRBJ2-7; CDR3 length: 13; V gene: TRBV14; D gene: TRBD2; CDR3 protein: CASSSGTIYEQYF; CDR3 DNA: TGTGCCAGCAGCTCAGGGACTATTTACGAGCAGTACTTC
clone size: .; J gene: TRBJ2-5; CDR3 length: 14; V gene: TRBV5-8; D gene: .; CDR3 protein: CASSSYRVEETQYF; CDR3 DNA: TGTGCCAGCAGCTCCTACAGGGTGGAAGAGACCCAGTACTTC
clone size: many; J gene: TRBJ2-7; CDR3 length: 16; V gene: TRBV5-1; D gene: TRBD1; CDR3 protein: CASSRRMGQGGYEQYF; CDR3 DNA: TGCGCCAGCAGCAGACGAATGGGACAGGGTGGCTACGAGCAGTACTTC
clone size: .; J gene: TRBJ2-1; CDR3 length: 11; V gene: TRBV6-6; D gene: .; CDR3 protein: CASLLANEQFF; CDR3 DNA: TGTGCCAGCCTTCTAGCCAATGAGCAGTTCTTC
clone size: .; J gene: TRBJ2-1; CDR3 length: 16; V gene: TRBV10-3; D gene: .; CDR3 protein: CAISDLWGGNSREQFF; CDR3 DNA: TGTGCCATCAGTGATCTATGGGGGGGCAATTCGCGTGAGCAGTTCTTC
clone size: once; J gene: TRBJ2-1; CDR3 length: 12; V gene: TRBV27; D gene: .; CDR3 protein: CASSSFATRQFF; CDR3 DNA: TGTGCCAGCAGTTCTTTCGCGACAAGGCAGTTCTTC
clone size: .; J gene: TRBJ1-6; CDR3 length: 14; V gene: TRBV5-8; D gene: .; CDR3 protein: CASSLGQLNSPLHF; CDR3 DNA: TGTGCCAGCAGCTTGGGACAGCTTAATTCACCCCTCCACTTT